The sequence of this T cell receptor (beta chain) was determined in a study of blood T cell repertoires in COVID-19. About the study: Italy, Spain and the United States were the sources of the convalescent and acute COVID-19 samples.

Sequenced by immunoSEQ multiplex PCR; TCRdb stores in-frame clones only, minus some. This table has some 190,000 clones, 85% to 90% appearing once. To note about this clone: The sample has other DNA sequences that encode this CDR3 too.

Trimming cost V 3 bases and J 1 base, with 6 bases left between them. Germline CDR1 SGHAT, CDR2 FQNNGV. CDR3 length: 13 amino acids. This TCR was sampled from a man between 18 and 29 years old with active or convalescent COVID-19. Material: peripheral blood. This chain joins TRBV11-2 and TRBJ1-1; D not resolved. The CDR3 bases are TGTGCCAGCAGCTTGGGAGCGAACACTGAAGCTTTCTTT. Amino acid sequence: CASSLGANTEAFF.